A selection of T cell receptor beta chains follows, all from one sample in a study of siplizumab effects on memory and regulatory T cells. The repertoire was sequenced with immunoSEQ multiplex PCR; TCRdb's copy has only in-frame clones and lacks some. The sample includes some 100,000 clones, about 91% of them seen just once. The sample comprised Tregs sorted from blood. These receptors originate from a human donor in good health. Both conserved end residues are part of each CDR3. The D gene is left open where the match is weak. Size values are once, few and many counts, or a class for expanded clones, and some rows have none.

TRBV5-1	.	TRBJ2-5	.	CASSSQETQYF	TGCGCCAGCAGCTCTCAAGAGACCCAGTACTTC
TRBV5-1	TRBD1	TRBJ1-1	.	CASSLERTGGWGTEAFF	TGCGCCAGCAGCTTGGAGAGGACAGGGGGCTGGGGCACTGAAGCTTTCTTT
TRBV5-1	.	TRBJ2-2	few	CASSFAQGSELFF	TGCGCCAGCAGCTTCGCCCAGGGATCGGAGCTGTTTTTT
TRBV2	.	TRBJ2-4	.	CASRDYGSLAKNIQYF	TGTGCCAGCAGGGACTACGGGTCCCTAGCCAAAAACATTCAGTACTTC
TRBV19	.	TRBJ2-2	.	CASSRRETGELFF	TGTGCCAGTAGTCGGAGAGAAACCGGGGAGCTGTTTTTT
TRBV19	.	TRBJ1-2	.	CASSISGVGYGYTF	TGTGCCAGTAGTATAAGCGGTGTTGGCTATGGCTACACCTTC
TRBV6-6	TRBD2	TRBJ2-7	.	CASSYSTSGGYEQYF	TGTGCCAGCAGTTACTCAACTAGCGGTGGGTACGAGCAGTACTTC
TRBV7-6	TRBD2	TRBJ2-1	.	CASSVSVGGPSDEQFF	TGTGCCAGCAGCGTGTCTGTGGGAGGGCCTTCAGATGAGCAGTTCTTC
TRBV5-1	.	TRBJ1-1	.	CASSWAVEGAFF	TGCGCCAGCAGCTGGGCGGTGGAGGGAGCTTTCTTT
TRBV7-9	.	TRBJ2-7	.	CASSLGSAGINYEQYF	TGTGCCAGCAGCTTAGGGTCTGCGGGGATAAACTACGAGCAGTACTTC
TRBV6-1	.	TRBJ1-2	.	CASSTSTGGYGYTF	.
TRBV18	TRBD1	TRBJ1-2	.	CASSPTGINYGYTF	TGTGCCAGCTCACCGACAGGGATTAACTATGGCTACACCTTC
TRBV18	TRBD2	TRBJ2-7	.	CASSPPRTSGSMGYEQYF	TGTGCCAGCTCACCACCCCGGACTAGCGGGAGTATGGGCTACGAGCAGTACTTC
TRBV29-1	TRBD1	TRBJ1-2	.	CNAGTETYGYTF	TGCAACGCTGGGACAGAAACCTATGGCTACACCTTC
TRBV12-5	.	TRBJ2-6	once	CASGSPLGRISSGANVLTF	TGTGCTAGTGGTTCCCCCCTGGGACGGATAAGCTCTGGGGCCAACGTCCTGACTTTC
TRBV18	TRBD2	TRBJ2-3	.	CASSLNNLGLAGAVDTQYF	TGTGCCAGCTCACTAAACAACCTCGGACTAGCGGGAGCGGTAGATACGCAGTATTTT
TRBV6-6	TRBD1	TRBJ2-3	.	CASSDRGLFTDTQYF	TGTGCCAGCAGTGACAGGGGGCTTTTCACAGATACGCAGTATTTT
TRBV18	TRBD2	TRBJ2-7	.	CASSRLGLAGSSYEQYF	TGTGCCAGCTCACGCCTGGGACTAGCGGGGAGCTCCTACGAGCAGTACTTC